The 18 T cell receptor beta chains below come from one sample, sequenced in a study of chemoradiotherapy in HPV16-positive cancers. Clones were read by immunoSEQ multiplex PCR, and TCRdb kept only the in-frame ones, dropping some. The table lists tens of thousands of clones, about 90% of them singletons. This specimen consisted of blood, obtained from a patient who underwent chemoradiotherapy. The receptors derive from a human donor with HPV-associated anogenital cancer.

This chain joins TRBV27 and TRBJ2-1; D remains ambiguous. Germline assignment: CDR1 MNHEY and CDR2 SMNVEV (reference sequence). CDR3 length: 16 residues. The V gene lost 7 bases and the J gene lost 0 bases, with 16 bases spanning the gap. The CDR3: CASKNPQLGSYNEQFF. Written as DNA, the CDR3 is TGTGCCAGCAAGAACCCGCAGTTGGGCTCCTACAATGAGCAGTTCTTC.

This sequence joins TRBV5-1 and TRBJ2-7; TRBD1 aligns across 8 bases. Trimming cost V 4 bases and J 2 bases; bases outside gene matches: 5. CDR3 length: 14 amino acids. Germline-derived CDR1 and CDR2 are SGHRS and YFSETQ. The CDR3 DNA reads TGCGCCAGCAGCGCCGGACAGGGAGCCTACGAGCAGTACTTC. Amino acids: CASSAGQGAYEQYF. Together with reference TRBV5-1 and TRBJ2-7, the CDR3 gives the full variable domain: KAGVTQTPRYLIKTRGQQVTLSCSPISGHRSVSWYQQTPGQGLQFLFEYFSETQRNKGNFPGRFSGRQFSNSRSEMNVSTLELGDSALYLCASSAGQGAYEQYFGPGTRLTVT.

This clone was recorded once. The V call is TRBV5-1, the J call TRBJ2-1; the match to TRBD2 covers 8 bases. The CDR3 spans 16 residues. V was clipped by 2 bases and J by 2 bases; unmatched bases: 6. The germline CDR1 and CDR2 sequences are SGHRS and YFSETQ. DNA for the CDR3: TGCGCCAGCAGCTTTGATAGCGGGACTACCTACAATGAGCAGTTCTTC. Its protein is CASSFDSGTTYNEQFF.

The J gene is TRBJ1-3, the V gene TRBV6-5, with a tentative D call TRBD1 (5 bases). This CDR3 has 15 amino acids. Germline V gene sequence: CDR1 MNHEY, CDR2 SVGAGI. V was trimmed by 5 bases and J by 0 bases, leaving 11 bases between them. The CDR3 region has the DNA TGTGCCAGCAGTATGGACACCCGCTCTGGAAACACCATATATTTT. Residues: CASSMDTRSGNTIYF.

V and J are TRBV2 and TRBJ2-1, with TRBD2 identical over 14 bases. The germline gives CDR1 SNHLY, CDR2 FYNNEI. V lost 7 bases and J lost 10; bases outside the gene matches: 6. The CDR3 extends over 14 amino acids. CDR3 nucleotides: TGTGCCAGCAACCGACTAGCGGGGGGGCTGGAGCAGTTCTTC. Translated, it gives CASNRLAGGLEQFF.

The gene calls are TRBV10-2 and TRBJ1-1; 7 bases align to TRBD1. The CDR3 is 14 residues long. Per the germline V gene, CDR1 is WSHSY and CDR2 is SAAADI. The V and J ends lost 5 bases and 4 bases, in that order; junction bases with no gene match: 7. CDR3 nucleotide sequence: TGCGCCAGCAGTAATACAGGGGAGCGCACTGAAGCTTTCTTT. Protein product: CASSNTGERTEAFF.

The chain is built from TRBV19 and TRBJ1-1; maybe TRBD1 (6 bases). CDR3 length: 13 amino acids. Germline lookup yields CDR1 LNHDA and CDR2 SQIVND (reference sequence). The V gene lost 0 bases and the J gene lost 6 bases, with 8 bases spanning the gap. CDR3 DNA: TGTGCCAGTAGTATAGAGGGGGCGGCTGAAGCTTTCTTT. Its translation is CASSIEGAAEAFF.

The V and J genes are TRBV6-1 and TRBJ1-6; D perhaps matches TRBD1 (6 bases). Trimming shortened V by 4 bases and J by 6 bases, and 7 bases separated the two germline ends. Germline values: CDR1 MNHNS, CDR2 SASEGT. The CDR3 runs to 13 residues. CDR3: CASSGTANSPLHF. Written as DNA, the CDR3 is TGTGCCAGCAGTGGGACAGCTAATTCACCCCTCCACTTT.

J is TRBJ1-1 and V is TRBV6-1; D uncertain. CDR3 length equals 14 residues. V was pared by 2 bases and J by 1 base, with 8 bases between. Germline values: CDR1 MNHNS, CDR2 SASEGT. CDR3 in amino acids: CASSEIAGNTEAFF. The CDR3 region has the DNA TGTGCCAGCAGTGAAATCGCAGGGAACACTGAAGCTTTCTTT.

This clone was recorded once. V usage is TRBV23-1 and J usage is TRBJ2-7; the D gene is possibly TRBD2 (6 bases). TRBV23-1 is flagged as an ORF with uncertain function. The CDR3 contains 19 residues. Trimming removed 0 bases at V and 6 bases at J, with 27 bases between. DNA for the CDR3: TGCGCCAGCAGTCAATCGGTCGTGTTTGGGACTGGGAAGAAGGGCGAGCAGTACTTC. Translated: CASSQSVVFGTGKKGEQYF.

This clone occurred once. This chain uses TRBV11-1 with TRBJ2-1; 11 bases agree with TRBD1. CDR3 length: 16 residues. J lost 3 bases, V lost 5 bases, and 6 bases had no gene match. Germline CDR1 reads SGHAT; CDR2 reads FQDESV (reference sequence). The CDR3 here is CASSRTGGSYYNEQFF. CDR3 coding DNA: TGTGCCAGCAGCAGGACAGGGGGCAGCTACTACAATGAGCAGTTCTTC.

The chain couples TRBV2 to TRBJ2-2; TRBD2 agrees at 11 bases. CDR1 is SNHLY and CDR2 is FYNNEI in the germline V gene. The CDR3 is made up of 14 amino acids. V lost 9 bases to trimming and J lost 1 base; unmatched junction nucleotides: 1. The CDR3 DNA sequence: TGTGCCAGAGGGACTAGCGGGAACACCGGGGAGCTGTTTTTT. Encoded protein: CARGTSGNTGELFF.

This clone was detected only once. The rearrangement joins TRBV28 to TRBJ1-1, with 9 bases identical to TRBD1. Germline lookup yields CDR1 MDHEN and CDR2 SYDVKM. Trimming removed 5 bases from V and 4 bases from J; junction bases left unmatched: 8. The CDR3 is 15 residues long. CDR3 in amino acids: CASSLPGQGTTEAFF. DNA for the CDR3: TGTGCCAGCAGTCTACCGGGACAGGGTACCACTGAAGCTTTCTTT.

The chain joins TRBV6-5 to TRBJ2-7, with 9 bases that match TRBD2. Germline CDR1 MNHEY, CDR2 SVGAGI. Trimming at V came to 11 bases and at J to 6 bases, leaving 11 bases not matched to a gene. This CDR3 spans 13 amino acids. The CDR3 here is CAARREGGGEQYF. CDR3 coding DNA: TGTGCCGCCCGGCGGGAGGGAGGTGGCGAGCAGTACTTC.

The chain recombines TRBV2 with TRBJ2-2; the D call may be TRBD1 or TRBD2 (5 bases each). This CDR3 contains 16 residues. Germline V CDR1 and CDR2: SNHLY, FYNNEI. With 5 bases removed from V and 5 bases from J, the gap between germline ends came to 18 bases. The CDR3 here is CASSRGETEETGELFF. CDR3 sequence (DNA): TGTGCCAGCAGTAGGGGAGAGACAGAGGAGACCGGGGAGCTGTTTTTT.

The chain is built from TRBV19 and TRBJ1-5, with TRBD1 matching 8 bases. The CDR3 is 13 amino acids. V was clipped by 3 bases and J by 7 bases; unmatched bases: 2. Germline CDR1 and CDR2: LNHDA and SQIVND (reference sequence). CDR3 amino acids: CASSIDRGQPQHF. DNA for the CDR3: TGTGCCAGTAGTATTGACAGGGGCCAGCCCCAGCATTTT.

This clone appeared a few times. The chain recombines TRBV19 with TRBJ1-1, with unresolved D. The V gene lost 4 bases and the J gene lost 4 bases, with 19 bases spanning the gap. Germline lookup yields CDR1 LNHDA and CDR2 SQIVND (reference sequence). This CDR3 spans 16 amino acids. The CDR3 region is CASSRLPDLRGTEAFF. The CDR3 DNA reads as TGTGCCAGTAGTAGATTACCGGACCTAAGAGGCACTGAAGCTTTCTTT.

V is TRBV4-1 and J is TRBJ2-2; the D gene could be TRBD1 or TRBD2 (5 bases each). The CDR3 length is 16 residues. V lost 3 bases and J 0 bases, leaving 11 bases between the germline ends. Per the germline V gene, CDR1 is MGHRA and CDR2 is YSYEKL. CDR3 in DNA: TGCGCCAGCAGCCAGAACCGGGACCCGAACACCGGGGAGCTGTTTTTT. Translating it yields CASSQNRDPNTGELFF.